This T cell receptor beta chain emerged from a study of blood T cells in healthy people across ages. Study results and caveats: Changes seen in expanded clonotypes were possibly confounded by donor CMV status left unknown.

About this clonotype: The antigen remains unidentified.

This CDR3 contains 14 residues. Trimming left V 5 bases short and J 5 bases short, with 16 bases between. Per germline, CDR1 SNHLY and CDR2 FYNNEI. Then a second PCR, running about 7 to 11 cycles, was carried out with a sample-barcoded 5' primer and a J-beta primer mix. Every sample gave at least 3 million paired-end reads containing CDR3. TCRdb processed the 5' RACE reads anew with MiXCR; each CDR3 protein has one entry. This sample yields over 700,000 distinct CDR3 sequences, of which around a quarter are seen a single time; 9.4% belongs to the top ten. These data were likewise used in another study, on T cells of mothers and their children. That investigation notes: A few healthy Caucasian mothers, along with their six children, served as the donors. Relative to unrelated pairs, biologically related mother-child dyads exhibited marginally greater, non-significant overlap.

This rearrangement joins TRBV2 to TRBJ2-7; D may be TRBD1 or TRBD2 (5 bases each). The sample comprised blood. This receptor was taken from a boy younger than 18 in good health. The CDR3 DNA follows: TGTGCCAGCAGTATCAGCCTGGGGGTTGACGAGCAGTACTTC. It translates to CASSISLGVDEQYF. Combining the CDR3 with reference TRBV2 and TRBJ2-7 gives the whole variable domain EPEVTQTPSHQVTQMGQEVILRCVPISNHLYFYWYRQILGQKVEFLVSFYNNEISEKSEIFDDQFSVERPDGSNFTLKIRSTKLEDSAMYFCASSISLGVDEQYFGPGTRLTVT.